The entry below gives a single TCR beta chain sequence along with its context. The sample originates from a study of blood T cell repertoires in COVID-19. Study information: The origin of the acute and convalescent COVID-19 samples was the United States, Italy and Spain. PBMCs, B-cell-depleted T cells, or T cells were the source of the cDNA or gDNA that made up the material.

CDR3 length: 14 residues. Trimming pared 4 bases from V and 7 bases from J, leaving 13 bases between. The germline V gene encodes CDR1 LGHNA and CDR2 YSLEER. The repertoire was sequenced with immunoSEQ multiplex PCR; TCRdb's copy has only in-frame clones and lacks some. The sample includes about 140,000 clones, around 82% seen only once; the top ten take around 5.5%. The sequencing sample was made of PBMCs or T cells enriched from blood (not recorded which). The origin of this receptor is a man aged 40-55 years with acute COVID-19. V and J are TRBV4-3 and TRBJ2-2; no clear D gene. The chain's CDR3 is CASSPKNAVGELFF. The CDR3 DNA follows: TGCGCCAGCAGCCCCAAGAACGCGGTCGGGGAGCTGTTTTTT.